These 20 T cell receptor beta chains came from one sample sequenced in a study of naive and memory T cell subsets. Four PCR rounds used nested alpha and beta constant region primers plus the SP2 primer. In TCRdb, the 5' RACE reads were re-called with MiXCR into one record per CDR3 protein. This sample has approximately 49,000 distinct CDR3 sequences; approximately 4.5% occur once, and the top ten carry around 0.84%. The library had UMIs added by 3' ligation of an oligonucleotide to TCR cDNA. These receptors all come from a female donor in good health.

This chain uses TRBV9 with TRBJ1-5, with D possibly matching TRBD1 (6 bases). The V and J ends lost 4 bases and 5 bases respectively, with 16 bases between them. The CDR3 is 15 amino acids. Germline V gene lookup returns CDR1 SGDLS and CDR2 YYNGEE. CDR3 sequence (DNA): TGTGCCAGCAGCATGTCGGGACAAGATTATCAGCCCCAGCATTTT. This encodes CASSMSGQDYQPQHF.

The V call is TRBV28, the J call TRBJ2-7; the match to TRBD2 covers 8 bases. This CDR3 region has 15 residues. V dropped 5 bases and J dropped 2; count of bases not matched to a gene: 8. Germline V CDR1 and CDR2: MDHEN, SYDVKM. CDR3 in amino acids: CASSQASGGAYEQYF. DNA of the CDR3: TGTGCCAGCAGTCAAGCCTCCGGGGGGGCCTACGAGCAGTACTTC.

With regard to this clonotype: Being one base from a much bigger clone, this may be a read error. CDR3 DNA sequence: TGCAGTGCTAAAACGGGCCAGGGGGGCTTTCAGCCCCAGTATTTT. Translating it yields CSAKTGQGGFQPQYF. The rearrangement uses TRBV20-1 and TRBJ1-5, with D perhaps TRBD1 (7 bases). The DNA end favors TRBJ2-3, so the J call may be wrong. This CDR3 region has 15 residues. Germline V lookup: CDR1 DFQATT, CDR2 SNEGSKA (reference sequence).

This clonotype was detected many times. The chain links TRBV7-9 to TRBJ1-1; 8 nucleotides agree with TRBD1. Per germline, CDR1 SEHNR and CDR2 FQNEAQ (reference sequence). V shed 3 bases, J shed 4 bases, and the junction held 7 bases outside the gene matches. The CDR3 consists of 15 residues. In DNA, the CDR3 is TGTGCCAGCAGCTTCCAATTTGACAGGGGCACTGAAGCTTTCTTT. Its translation is CASSFQFDRGTEAFF. Filled out from reference TRBV7-9 and TRBJ1-1, the complete variable domain reads DTGVSQNPRHKITKRGQNVTFRCDPISEHNRLYWYRQTLGQGPEFLTYFQNEAQLEKSRLLSDRFSAERPKGSFSTLEIQRTEQGDSAMYLCASSFQFDRGTEAFFGQGTRLTVV.

This clonotype was counted at least ten times. V is TRBV12-3 or TRBV12-4 and J is TRBJ1-1; D is perhaps TRBD1 (5 bases). Trimming pared 3 bases from V and 8 bases from J, leaving 10 bases between. The CDR3 consists of 12 residues. CDR3 protein: CASSFRGMEAFF. The CDR3 bases are TGTGCCAGCAGTTTTAGGGGCATGGAAGCTTTCTTT.

In the case of this clonotype: The junction and the germline gene differ at one end; a read error may be behind it. This chain joins TRBV5-6 and TRBJ2-7, with unresolved D. CDR1 SGHDT and CDR2 YYEEEE come from the germline V gene. This CDR3 region has 13 residues. In DNA form, the CDR3 reads TGTGTCAGCAGCTTGATCCGCAGCTACGAGCAGTACTTC. Encoded protein: CVSSLIRSYEQYF.

This clonotype was detected ten times or more. The gene calls are TRBV4-3 and TRBJ2-7; the D call may be TRBD1 or TRBD2 (5 bases each). Trimming pared 0 bases from V and 6 bases from J, leaving 9 bases between. Germline V gene lookup returns CDR1 LGHNA and CDR2 YSLEER. The CDR3 is 13 amino acids. Written as DNA, the CDR3 is TGCGCCAGCAGCCAAGATTCAGGGACCGAGCAGTACTTC. Residues: CASSQDSGTEQYF.

This clonotype was recorded many times. This chain links TRBV6-2 or TRBV6-3 with TRBJ2-2, with TRBD2 matching over 9 bases. Germline V CDR1 and CDR2: MNHEY, SVGEGT. This CDR3 has 19 amino acids. Losses at the gene ends were 2 bases for V and 1 base for J; bases not matched to a gene: 11. CDR3 protein: CASSYGGLAGTRNTGELFF. Written as DNA, the CDR3 is TGTGCCAGCAGTTACGGTGGGCTAGCGGGGACCCGGAACACCGGGGAGCTGTTTTTT.

The sample holds many counts of this clonotype. The chain joins TRBV29-1 to TRBJ1-2; weak D call: TRBD1 (6 bases). V was clipped by 5 bases and J by 0 bases, with 10 bases between them. Germline CDR1 is SQVTM and CDR2 is ANQGSEA. The CDR3 is 13 residues long. The CDR3 loop is CSVRGGANYGYTF. The CDR3 DNA follows: TGCAGCGTTAGGGGGGGGGCTAACTATGGCTACACCTTC.

This clonotype was picked up many times. The chain combines TRBV6-2 or TRBV6-3 with TRBJ1-5; possible D gene TRBD1, 6 bases. Germline CDR1 is MNHEY and CDR2 is SVGEGT. With 0 bases removed from V and 3 bases from J, the gap between germline ends came to 9 bases. The CDR3 length is 15 residues. CDR3 nucleotide sequence: TGTGCCAGCAGTTACTCAAGGGGGACCAATCAGCCCCAGCATTTT. Its protein is CASSYSRGTNQPQHF.

This chain connects TRBV13 to TRBJ2-3; D remains unclear. Looked up from germline, CDR1 is PRHDT and CDR2 is FYEKMQ (reference sequence). V was shortened by 5 bases and J by 0 bases, with 6 bases between the two germline ends. The CDR3 has 13 amino acids. In nucleotides, the CDR3 is TGTGCCAGCAGCCAGCAGAGCACAGATACGCAGTATTTT. It yields the protein CASSQQSTDTQYF.

This clonotype was counted ten times or more. The chain recombines TRBV4-3 with TRBJ2-1, with D uncertain. Germline CDR1 is LGHNA and CDR2 is YSLEER. V lost 1 base and J lost 5, with 9 bases in between. This CDR3 spans 14 amino acids. The CDR3 protein is CASSQAGQDNEQFF. CDR3 nucleotides: TGCGCCAGCAGCCAAGCTGGTCAGGACAATGAGCAGTTCTTC.

The sample holds many counts of this clonotype. The chain combines TRBV20-1 with TRBJ2-7; TRBD1 aligns across 7 bases. The germline V gene has CDR1 DFQATT and CDR2 SNEGSKA (reference sequence). The ends lost 6 bases at V and 4 bases at J; junction bases unmatched: 12. This CDR3 has 14 amino acids. The chain's CDR3 is CSARGQPNLYEQYF. For the CDR3, the DNA is TGCAGTGCGAGGGGACAGCCAAACCTTTACGAGCAGTACTTC.

Many counts were recorded for this clonotype. The V gene is TRBV14, the J gene TRBJ2-1; D is unresolved. Germline lookup yields CDR1 SGHDN and CDR2 FVKESK. V was pared by 0 bases and J by 5 bases, with 5 bases between. The CDR3 extends over 13 amino acids. The CDR3 region has the DNA TGTGCCAGCAGCCAAGATTGGAACAATGAGCAGTTCTTC. Protein sequence: CASSQDWNNEQFF.

In its sample, this clonotype was seen many times. The rearrangement uses TRBV12-3 or TRBV12-4 and TRBJ1-5; perhaps TRBD1 as D (6 bases). V dropped 4 bases and J dropped 0 bases, with 7 bases sitting between them. The CDR3 is 14 amino acids. This CDR3 is CASSSDSSNQPQHF. Written as DNA, the CDR3 is TGTGCCAGCAGTTCGGACAGTAGCAATCAGCCCCAGCATTTT.

This clonotype has ten or more counts. The chain couples TRBV20-1 to TRBJ2-1, with D hard to call. V gave up 1 base and J gave up 6 bases, with 10 bases separating them. The CDR3 has 13 amino acids. Germline V gene data show CDR1 as DFQATT and CDR2 as SNEGSKA (reference sequence). The CDR3 DNA follows: TGCAGTGCTAGAGTGTCCTGGAGCAATGAGCAGTTCTTC. It translates to CSARVSWSNEQFF.

This clonotype was detected many times. The genes are TRBV20-1 and TRBJ2-2; weak D call: TRBD1 (6 bases). The V gene's germline CDR1 is DFQATT and CDR2 SNEGSKA (reference sequence). V was shortened by 2 bases and J by 6 bases, with 16 bases between the two germline ends. The CDR3 consists of 15 residues. The CDR3 is CSARPDSIGAGELFF. The CDR3 nucleotides are TGCAGTGCTAGACCGGACAGCATAGGTGCCGGGGAGCTGTTTTTT.

There are a few counts of this clonotype. J is TRBJ2-7 and V is TRBV19; tentatively, D is TRBD1 (6 bases). Trimming pared 3 bases from V and 0 bases from J, leaving 15 bases between. The CDR3 extends over 16 amino acids. Germline V gene data show CDR1 as LNHDA and CDR2 as SQIVND (reference sequence). The CDR3 sequence is CASSIPGHKNSYEQYF. CDR3 in DNA: TGTGCCAGTAGTATCCCGGGACATAAGAACTCCTACGAGCAGTACTTC.

This clonotype was detected ten times or more. The chain links TRBV29-1 to TRBJ2-5; 11 nucleotides match TRBD2. V lost 4 bases, J lost 3 bases, and 4 bases stayed unmatched. CDR3 size: 14 residues. Per germline, CDR1 SQVTM and CDR2 ANQGSEA. CDR3 sequence reads: CSVAPTSGKETQYF. In DNA, the CDR3 is TGCAGCGTTGCACCGACTAGCGGGAAAGAGACCCAGTACTTC.

The chain couples TRBV14 to TRBJ2-2; TRBD2 aligns across 7 bases. Germline V gene data show CDR1 as SGHDN and CDR2 as FVKESK. V trimming: 0 bases; J trimming: 4 bases; junction bases outside the gene matches: 8. This CDR3 spans 17 amino acids. CDR3 residues: CASSQERRGGSTGELFF. DNA of the CDR3: TGTGCCAGCAGCCAAGAGCGGCGCGGGGGAAGCACCGGGGAGCTGTTTTTT.